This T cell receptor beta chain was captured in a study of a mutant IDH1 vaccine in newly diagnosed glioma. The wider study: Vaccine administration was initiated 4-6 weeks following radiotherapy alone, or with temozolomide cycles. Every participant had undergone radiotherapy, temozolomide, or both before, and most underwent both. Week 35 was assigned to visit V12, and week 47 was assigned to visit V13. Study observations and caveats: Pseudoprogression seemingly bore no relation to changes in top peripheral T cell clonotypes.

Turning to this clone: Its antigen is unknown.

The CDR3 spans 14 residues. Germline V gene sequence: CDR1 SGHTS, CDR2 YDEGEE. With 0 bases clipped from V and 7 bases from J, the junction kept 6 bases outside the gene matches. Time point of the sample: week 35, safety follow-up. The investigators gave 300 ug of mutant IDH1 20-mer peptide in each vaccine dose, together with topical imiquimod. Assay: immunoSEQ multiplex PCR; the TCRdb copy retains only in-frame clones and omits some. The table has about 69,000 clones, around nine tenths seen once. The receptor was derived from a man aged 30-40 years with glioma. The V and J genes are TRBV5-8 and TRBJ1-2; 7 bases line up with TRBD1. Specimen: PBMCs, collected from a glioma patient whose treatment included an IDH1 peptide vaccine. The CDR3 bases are TGTGCCAGCAGCTTGGCCCGGGACAGACCTGGCTACACCTTC. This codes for CASSLARDRPGYTF.